Sequencing of this TCR beta chain was carried out in a study of tumor-infiltrating lymphocytes in primary liver carcinoma (dated by TCRdb to about 2017). About the investigation overall: Hepatocellular carcinoma (four) or combined HCC and intrahepatic cholangiocarcinoma (one) was present in the five patients, who were three men and two women aged 30 to 69 years. Tumors of the five patients were stage T1-T3 N0M0 with maximum diameters of roughly 4.2 to 10 cm. Samples yielded roughly 3.65 to 7.5 million productive TCRbeta reads; read depth did not differ significantly between tissue types. TCRbeta repertoire sequencing, expression microarrays and whole-exome sequencing were combined in the study across five regions of each liver tumor, with adjacent normal tissue and blood also included. A total of roughly 35 specimens from 5 patients underwent TCRbeta repertoire sequencing, comprising some 25 tumor regions, 5 adjacent noncancerous liver tissues and 5 peripheral blood samples. High reproducibility was observed for the technical replicate repertoires, with mean shared-clone rates roughly 0.89 and correlation coefficients above 0.95. Broader findings and caveats from the paper: A significantly larger repertoire fraction was made up by the top 250 clones in tumors than in blood (p = 0.039). Only the TCR beta chain was sequenced, which likely underestimates true repertoire diversity because unpaired alpha chains were not captured. Bulk unsorted samples precluded comparing CD4+ and CD8+ T cell repertoires. Repertoire overlap was found to be higher between tumor regions (mean about 36%) than between tumor-adjacent (approximately 17%) or tumor-blood (14%) pairs, consistent with antigen-driven expansion. The study included only five or six patients, and the authors note findings should be validated in a larger study.

Without any cell sorting, total RNA and DNA were extracted together from about 20-30 mg of bulk tissue using the AllPrep DNA/RNA mini kit. Between November 2015 and March 2016, 5 or 6 patients in China with histopathologically diagnosed primary liver carcinoma had their tumors surgically resected. At the time of sampling, the patients had chronic HBV infection and had not received any treatment. Pieces of fresh tumor and adjacent tissue were cut in half, with one half kept in RNAlater at -80 degrees C and the other half sent for histology. Notes on this clonotype: Its cognate antigen has yet to be identified. Mismatch with germline at one junction end may stem from a read error.

Looking up the germline V gene yields CDR1 MDHEN and CDR2 SYDVKM. The CDR3, cysteine through phenylalanine, is 17 amino acids long. Just CDR3 DNA is preserved here, 51 bases in frame from base 1. Using a constant-region primer and ProtoScript II reverse transcriptase, TCRbeta-specific cDNA was reverse-transcribed from approximately 500 ng total RNA. Construction of the TCRbeta libraries relied on three nested rounds of multiplex PCR, following a slightly modified ARM-PCR procedure. Each of the first two PCR rounds ran for approximately 10 cycles using multiplex TRBV1-TRBV30 forward primers together with a Cbeta reverse primer. Sample barcodes and Illumina adapters were added in a final 25-cycle PCR using Deep VentR polymerase. Before sequencing, amplicons of 200-500 bp were gel-purified using a QIAquick gel extraction kit. TCRbeta amplicons were sequenced on an Illumina HiSeq 2500 with 250-bp paired-end reads. In the paper's pipeline: Quality trimming of reads was performed with Trimmomatic v0.33, and paired reads were merged with FLASH v1.2.11 so that full CDR3 sequences could be recovered. V, D and J germline segments were assigned to the rearranged TCRbeta sequences by MiGEC v1.2.1b. Clonotype statistics and Shannon-Wiener diversity indices were computed with VDJtools v1.0.0. Except for diversity analysis, only the 250 most abundant clonotypes of each sample were used in subsequent analyses to reduce sampling bias. Through fastp at Q25 and MiXCR, TCRdb rebuilt clones from the public reads, retaining in-frame beta chains. Merged by CDR3 protein, the rows form single entries marked with the most common genes and DNA. These V and J calls derive from TCRdb rather than the authors' analysis. The sample table records more than 100,000 distinct CDR3 sequences; roughly 70% of these occur just once. The biggest ten clones account for about 8% of the sample.

The chain is assembled from TRBV28 and TRBJ1-4; no D gene can be assigned with confidence. Sequenced material: tumor-adjacent normal liver tissue. The origin of this receptor is a woman in her fifties or sixties with primary liver carcinoma and hepatitis B virus infection. Here is the DNA: TGTGCCAGCAGCCTCATCAGTGCGGGAACAATTAGTGAAAAACCGTTTTTT. Translated, it gives CASSLISAGTISEKPFF.